This entry lists 13 T cell receptor beta chains sequenced from one sample in a study of vaccination effects on CD4 cells after COVID-19. No antigen is known for these receptors. Method: immunoSEQ multiplex PCR; TCRdb's copy keeps in-frame clones and lacks some. Here the sample spans some 60,000 clones, 70% to 80% being singletons. With the ViraFEST assay, the study expanded antigen-specific CD4+ T cells using viral peptide pools, then sequenced them. Around day 10 of culture, CD4+ T cells were separated out. Recipients of the vaccine had no prior SARS-CoV-2 infection and negative nucleocapsid antibodies. The source was CD4+ T cells from PBMCs cultured with HCoV-NL63 spike peptides, collected before COVID-19 vaccination. The receptors derive from a human donor who received a COVID-19 vaccine.

The V and J genes are TRBV3-1 (or the pseudogene TRBV3-2) and TRBJ2-5, with 12 bases aligning to TRBD2. This CDR3 contains 16 residues. V was clipped by 5 bases and J by 5 bases; unmatched bases: 9. Germline V CDR1 and CDR2: LGHDT, YNNKEL (reference sequence). The CDR3 here is CASSYRLAGVGETQYF. CDR3 DNA sequence: TGTGCCAGCAGCTATCGACTAGCGGGGGTCGGCGAGACCCAGTACTTC.

This clone is labeled as medium-sized. The chain joins TRBV18 to TRBJ1-1; possibly TRBD1 for D (6 bases). Germline CDR1 KGHSH, CDR2 LQKENI. The CDR3 is 14 residues long. Trimming took 3 bases from V and 2 from J, leaving 10 bases between them. CDR3 sequence (DNA): TGTGCCAGCTCACCGAACAGGGACAACACTGAAGCTTTCTTT. This sequence encodes CASSPNRDNTEAFF.

The J gene is TRBJ2-3, the V gene TRBV10-1, with D uncertain. The V gene lost 5 bases and the J gene lost 2 bases, with 8 bases spanning the gap. The CDR3 contains 13 residues. Germline values: CDR1 WNHNN, CDR2 SYGVQD (reference sequence). CDR3 DNA: TGCGCCAGCAGTAATGTAGCCACAGATACGCAGTATTTT. This sequence encodes CASSNVATDTQYF.

This chain connects TRBV12-3 or TRBV12-4 to TRBJ2-3; D may correspond to TRBD1 or TRBD2 (5 bases each). The CDR3 covers 13 residues. V lost 2 bases and J lost 4, with 7 bases in between. As DNA, the CDR3 is TGTGCCAGCAGTTTACGGGGCCCAGATACGCAGTATTTT. Residues: CASSLRGPDTQYF.

The chain joins TRBV6-2 or TRBV6-3 to TRBJ1-2; D call uncertain. Germline assignment: CDR1 MNHEY and CDR2 SVGEGT. This CDR3 has 11 amino acids. Trimming left V 3 bases short and J 5 bases short, with 4 bases between. In DNA form, the CDR3 reads TGTGCCAGCAGTTATGGTTATGGCTACACCTTC. Amino acids: CASSYGYGYTF.

The chain is built from TRBV20-1 and TRBJ1-2; D remains unclear. CDR1 and CDR2 (germline): DFQATT, SNEGSKA (reference sequence). This CDR3 is built from 13 residues. Trimming shortened V by 3 bases and J by 8 bases, and 16 bases separated the two germline ends. The CDR3 DNA reads as TGCAGTGCTAGTGGGCAAGCCCTGAGGGGCTACACCTTC. Translating gives CSASGQALRGYTF.

V usage is TRBV11-2 and J usage is TRBJ2-1; D is possibly TRBD1 (5 bases). The germline gives CDR1 SGHAT, CDR2 FQNNGV. V lost 1 base and J lost 6, with 13 bases in between. The CDR3 covers 15 residues. Here the CDR3 DNA reads TGTGCCAGCAGCTTAGTGGGTTGGCAGGGCAATGAGCAGTTCTTC. Amino acids: CASSLVGWQGNEQFF.

The chain recombines TRBV6-4 with TRBJ1-2; D is uncertain. V shed 0 bases and J shed 4 bases, with 12 bases lying between them. The CDR3 spans 15 residues. Germline V gene data show CDR1 as MRHNA and CDR2 as SNTAGT. The DNA of the CDR3 is TGTGCCAGCAGTGACTCGAGTTCAGGCTTCTATGGCTACACCTTC. It codes for CASSDSSSGFYGYTF.

This clone was observed a few times. The chain links TRBV5-1 to TRBJ1-4, with D unclear. CDR3 length: 13 amino acids. Germline V gives CDR1 SGHRS, CDR2 YFSETQ. The V end was cut by 4 bases, the J end by 10 bases, with 14 bases between. Written as DNA, the CDR3 is TGCGCCAGCAGCCCCGAGAGAGCGGGAAAACTGTTTTTT. Residues: CASSPERAGKLFF.

CDR3 DNA sequence: TGTGCCAGCAGTGAACTATTACAGAGCACTGAAGCTTTCTTT. Protein: CASSELLQSTEAFF. V gene TRBV6-1 combines with J gene TRBJ1-1; D is undetermined. The germline CDR1 and CDR2 sequences are MNHNS and SASEGT. The V and J ends lost 2 bases and 4 bases respectively, with 11 bases between them. The CDR3 totals 14 residues.

The chain uses TRBV19 and TRBJ1-3; the D gene is possibly TRBD1 (5 bases). The CDR3 is made up of 14 amino acids. CDR1 and CDR2 (germline): LNHDA, SQIVND (reference sequence). V lost 6 bases to trimming and J lost 0 bases, with 9 bases between them. This CDR3 reads CASSEQVSGNTIYF. CDR3 nucleotides: TGTGCCAGTAGCGAACAGGTCTCTGGAAACACCATATATTTT.

The J gene is TRBJ1-3, the V gene TRBV9, with D perhaps TRBD1 (6 bases). Germline lookup yields CDR1 SGDLS and CDR2 YYNGEE. With 4 bases removed from V and 4 bases from J, the gap between germline ends came to 15 bases. CDR3 size: 15 residues. CDR3 residues: CASSNRETNGNTIYF. In DNA form, the CDR3 reads TGTGCCAGCAGCAACAGGGAAACGAACGGAAACACCATATATTTT.

The chain carries TRBV10-3 and TRBJ1-5; D gene uncertain. V was clipped by 3 bases and J by 2 bases, with 5 bases between them. This CDR3 is 13 amino acids long. Germline V CDR1 and CDR2: ENHRY, SYGVKD. The CDR3 protein is CAISEWGNQPQHF. The CDR3, as DNA: TGTGCCATCAGTGAATGGGGCAATCAGCCCCAGCATTTT.